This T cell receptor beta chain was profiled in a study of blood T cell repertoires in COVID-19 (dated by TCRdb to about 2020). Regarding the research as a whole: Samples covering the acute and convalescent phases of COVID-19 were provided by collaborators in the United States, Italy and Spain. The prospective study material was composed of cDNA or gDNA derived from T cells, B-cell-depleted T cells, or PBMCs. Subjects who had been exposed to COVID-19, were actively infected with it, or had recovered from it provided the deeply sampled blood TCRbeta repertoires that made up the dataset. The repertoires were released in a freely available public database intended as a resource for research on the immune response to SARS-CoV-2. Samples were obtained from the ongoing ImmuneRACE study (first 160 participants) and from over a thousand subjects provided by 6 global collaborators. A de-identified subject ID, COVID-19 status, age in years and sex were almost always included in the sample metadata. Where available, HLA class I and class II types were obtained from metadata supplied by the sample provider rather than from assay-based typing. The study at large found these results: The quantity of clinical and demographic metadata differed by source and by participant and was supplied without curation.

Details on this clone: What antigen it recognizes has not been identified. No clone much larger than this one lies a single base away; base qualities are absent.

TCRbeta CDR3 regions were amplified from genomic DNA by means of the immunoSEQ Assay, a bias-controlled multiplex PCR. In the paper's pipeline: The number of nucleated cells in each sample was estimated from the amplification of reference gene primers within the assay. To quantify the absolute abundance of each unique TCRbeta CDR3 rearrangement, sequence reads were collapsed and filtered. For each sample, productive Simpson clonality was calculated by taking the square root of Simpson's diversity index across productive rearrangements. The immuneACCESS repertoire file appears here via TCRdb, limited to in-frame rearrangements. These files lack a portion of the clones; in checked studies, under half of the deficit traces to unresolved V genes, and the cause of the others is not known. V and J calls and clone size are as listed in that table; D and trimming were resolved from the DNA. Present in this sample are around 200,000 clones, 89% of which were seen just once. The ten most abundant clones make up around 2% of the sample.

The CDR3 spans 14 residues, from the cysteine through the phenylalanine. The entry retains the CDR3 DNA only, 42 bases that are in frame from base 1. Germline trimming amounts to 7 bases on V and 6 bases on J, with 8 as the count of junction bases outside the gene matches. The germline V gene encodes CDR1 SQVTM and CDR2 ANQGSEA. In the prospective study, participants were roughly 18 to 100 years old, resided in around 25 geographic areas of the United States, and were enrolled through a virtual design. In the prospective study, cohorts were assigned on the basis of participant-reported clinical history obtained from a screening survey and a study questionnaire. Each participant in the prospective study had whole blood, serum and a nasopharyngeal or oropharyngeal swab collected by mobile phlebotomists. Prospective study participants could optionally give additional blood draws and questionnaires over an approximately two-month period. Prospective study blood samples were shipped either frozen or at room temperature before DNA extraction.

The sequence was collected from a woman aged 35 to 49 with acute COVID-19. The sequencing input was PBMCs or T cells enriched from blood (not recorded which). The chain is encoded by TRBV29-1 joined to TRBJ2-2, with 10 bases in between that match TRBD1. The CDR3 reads CSARGTGAPGELFF. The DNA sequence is TGCAGCGCAAGGGGGACAGGGGCGCCCGGGGAGCTGTTTTTT.